The 13 T cell receptor beta chains presented below share a single source sample, sequenced in a study of blood T cell dynamics during melanoma immunotherapy. Described time point: week 3, after first cycle of checkpoint inhibitor. Sequenced by immunoSEQ multiplex PCR; TCRdb stores in-frame clones only, minus some. The table includes 15,000 or so clones, 90% to 95% detected once. The sequences come from effector memory CD8+ T cells from blood, collected from a patient treated with checkpoint blockade. Receptors were obtained from a human donor with melanoma.

The chain combines TRBV4-2 with TRBJ1-2, with TRBD1 as a possible D gene (6 bases). V was trimmed by 5 bases and J by 8 bases, leaving 21 bases between them. The CDR3 spans 15 residues. Germline V gene data show CDR1 as LGHNA and CDR2 as YNFKEQ. CDR3 sequence (DNA): TGTGCCAGCAGCTCGGTCACAGGGAAGAATTGGGGCTACACCTTC. Its protein product is CASSSVTGKNWGYTF.

The J gene is TRBJ1-2, the V gene TRBV19; 8 positions match TRBD1. V was pared by 5 bases and J by 7 bases, with 3 bases of the junction left unmatched. This CDR3 has 12 residues. Germline V gene lookup returns CDR1 LNHDA and CDR2 SQIVND (reference sequence). The CDR3 loop is CASSQGAVGYTF. The CDR3 nucleotides are TGTGCCAGTAGTCAGGGGGCGGTTGGCTACACCTTC.

V usage is TRBV11-3 and J usage is TRBJ2-2, with D perhaps TRBD2 (5 bases). V was shortened by 5 bases and J by 5 bases, with 6 bases between the two germline ends. This CDR3 has 12 amino acids. The germline V gene has CDR1 SGHNT and CDR2 YENEEA. The CDR3 DNA reads as TGTGCCAGCAGCCCGGGGACCGGGGAGCTGTTTTTT. Translation: CASSPGTGELFF.

The chain has TRBV7-6 and TRBJ2-7; TRBD1 or TRBD2 may be the D gene (5 bases each). The V end lost 3 bases, the J end lost 2 bases, and 11 bases lay between the germline ends. This CDR3 comprises 14 residues. Per the germline V gene, CDR1 is SGHVS and CDR2 is FNYEAQ. CDR3 loop: CASSFTGPTYEQYF. CDR3 sequence (DNA): TGTGCCAGCAGCTTTACGGGACCTACCTACGAGCAGTACTTC. Full variable domain (rest looked up from reference TRBV7-6 and TRBJ2-7): GAGVSQSPRYKVTKRGQDVALRCDPISGHVSLYWYRQALGQGPEFLTYFNYEAQQDKSGLPNDRFSAERPEGSISTLTIQRTEQRDSAMYRCASSFTGPTYEQYFGPGTRLTVT.

V is TRBV11-2 and J is TRBJ2-3; 10 nucleotides align to TRBD2. This CDR3 contains 14 residues. Per the germline V gene, CDR1 is SGHAT and CDR2 is FQNNGV. V dropped 5 bases and J dropped 3; count of bases not matched to a gene: 2. The CDR3 reads CASSQLAGTDTQYF. CDR3 bases: TGTGCCAGCAGCCAACTAGCGGGGACAGATACGCAGTATTTT. The complete variable domain, with remaining parts taken from reference TRBV11-2 and TRBJ2-3, reads EAGVAQSPRYKIIEKRQSVAFWCNPISGHATLYWYQQILGQGPKLLIQFQNNGVVDDSQLPKDRFSAERLKGVDSTLKIQPAKLEDSAVYLCASSQLAGTDTQYFGPGTRLTVL.

The gene calls are TRBV10-3 and TRBJ2-7, with D possibly being TRBD2 (6 bases). This CDR3 is built from 15 residues. Trimming cost V 4 bases and J 0 bases, with 13 bases left between them. Germline values: CDR1 ENHRY, CDR2 SYGVKD. The CDR3 loop is CAISGSGVSSYEQYF. CDR3 DNA sequence: TGTGCCATCAGTGGATCGGGGGTGAGCTCCTACGAGCAGTACTTC.

The rearrangement uses TRBV14 and TRBJ2-7; D remains ambiguous. Germline loops: CDR1 SGHDN, CDR2 FVKESK. The V end was cut by 0 bases, the J end by 5 bases, with 11 bases between. The CDR3 is 14 residues long. The CDR3 DNA reads TGTGCCAGCAGCCAAGATCACAAACCCCACGAGCAGTACTTC. It is translated as CASSQDHKPHEQYF.

The chain has TRBV6-1 and TRBJ2-7; D ambiguous. CDR1 and CDR2 (germline): MNHNS, SASEGT. Trimming took 7 bases from V and 0 from J, leaving 13 bases between them. The CDR3 covers 14 residues. CDR3 in amino acids: CASTLLVSSYEQYF. The CDR3 bases are TGTGCCAGCACCCTGTTGGTAAGCTCCTACGAGCAGTACTTC.

This rearrangement joins TRBV7-8 to TRBJ2-1; no reliable D call. Germline V gene data show CDR1 as SGHVS and CDR2 as FQNEAQ. Between the trimmed V and J ends, which lost 2 bases and 2 bases, there was a span of 13 bases. The CDR3 consists of 16 residues. The CDR3 DNA follows: TGTGCCAGCAGCTTATCGAGAGCCCCCCCCTACAATGAGCAGTTCTTC. As protein: CASSLSRAPPYNEQFF.

This clone has only one observation. This CDR3 reads CASSGPAGDIHEQYF. The CDR3 region has the DNA TGTGCCAGCTCAGGCCCAGCGGGAGATATCCACGAGCAGTACTTC. The genes are TRBV18 and TRBJ2-7; 8 bases line up with TRBD2. CDR1 is KGHSH, CDR2 LQKENI, per germline. J lost 5 bases, V lost 5 bases, and 11 bases had no gene match. This CDR3 is built from 15 residues.

The CDR3, as DNA: TGTGCCAGTAGTCCGGGGACTAGCGCCTACGAGCAGTACTTC. It specifies CASSPGTSAYEQYF. The J gene is TRBJ2-7, the V gene TRBV19; 10 bases fit TRBD2. Germline V CDR1 and CDR2: LNHDA, SQIVND (reference sequence). This CDR3 is built from 14 residues. V trimming: 5 bases; J trimming: 2 bases; junction bases outside the gene matches: 3.

The chain joins TRBV7-2 to TRBJ2-1; 8 bases are a match to TRBD2. The germline V gene encodes CDR1 SGHTA and CDR2 FQGNSA. V dropped 5 bases and J dropped 6; count of bases not matched to a gene: 6. CDR3 size: 14 residues. In DNA, the CDR3 is TGTGCCAGCAGCCCCCGGACTAGCCGCAATGAGCAGTTCTTC. Amino acid sequence: CASSPRTSRNEQFF.

This clone occurred a few times. This chain joins TRBV6-6 and TRBJ1-5; tentatively, D is TRBD1 (6 bases). V was trimmed by 0 bases and J by 8 bases, leaving 11 bases between them. The CDR3 has 14 residues. Germline CDR1 and CDR2: MNHNY and SVGAGI (reference sequence). The CDR3 DNA reads TGTGCCAGCAGTTACTCCCTCAACAGGGAGCCCCAGCATTTT. Translated, it gives CASSYSLNREPQHF.